These 32 T cell receptor beta chains came from one sample sequenced in a study of T cells in Graves' hyperthyroidism and ophthalmopathy. Amplification targeted TCR beta CDR3 regions from RNA transcripts. First-round RT-PCR targeting the TCR CDR3 was performed with the HTBI primer set. TCRdb reanalysed the multiplex PCR reads using MiXCR and keeps one entry per CDR3 protein. The table records about 180,000 distinct CDR3 sequences, 17% of them present only once. The specimen sequenced was blood. The origin of the receptors is a woman between 45 and 60 years old with Graves' hyperthyroidism.

This clonotype was seen a handful of times. The chain links TRBV24-1 to TRBJ2-5, with 9 nucleotides matching TRBD1. The CDR3 extends over 15 amino acids. V was clipped by 4 bases and J by 7 bases; unmatched bases: 9. Germline V gives CDR1 KGHDR, CDR2 SFDVKD. CDR3: CATSEPGTGLGTQYF. The CDR3 nucleotides read TGTGCCACCAGTGAGCCCGGGACAGGGTTGGGGACCCAGTACTTC.

This clonotype was picked up many times. The chain uses TRBV5-1 and TRBJ2-5; D possibly uses TRBD1 or TRBD2 (5 bases each). This CDR3 region has 14 residues. Germline V gene data show CDR1 as SGHRS and CDR2 as YFSETQ. V was shortened by 4 bases and J by 5 bases, with 15 bases between the two germline ends. The CDR3 reads CASSMGEGYETQYF. In nucleotides, the CDR3 is TGCGCCAGCAGCATGGGTGAGGGGTATGAGACCCAGTACTTC. Full variable domain (outside the CDR3, taken from reference TRBV5-1 and TRBJ2-5): KAGVTQTPRYLIKTRGQQVTLSCSPISGHRSVSWYQQTPGQGLQFLFEYFSETQRNKGNFPGRFSGRQFSNSRSEMNVSTLELGDSALYLCASSMGEGYETQYFGPGTRLLVL.

Many counts were recorded for this clonotype. The chain joins TRBV19 to TRBJ2-1; D is uncertain. The CDR3 length is 14 residues. The V and J ends lost 5 bases and 0 bases respectively, with 8 bases between them. The V gene's germline CDR1 is LNHDA and CDR2 SQIVND (reference sequence). CDR3 protein: CASSDWGSYNEQFF. The CDR3 region has the DNA TGTGCCAGTAGTGACTGGGGCTCCTACAATGAGCAGTTCTTC.

This clonotype has more than one count but fewer than ten. The rearrangement links TRBV29-1 to TRBJ1-2; TRBD1 might be the D (5 bases). The CDR3 covers 13 residues. CDR1 and CDR2 from the germline V gene are SQVTM and ANQGSEA. The germline V and J ends were trimmed by 4 bases and 1 base, with 10 bases remaining between them. CDR3 DNA sequence: TGCAGCGTTGGCAGGGTGGGTAACTATGGCTACACCTTC. This encodes CSVGRVGNYGYTF.

This clonotype was seen many times. The chain employs TRBV7-2 and TRBJ2-3; maybe TRBD1 (5 bases). Per germline, CDR1 SGHTA and CDR2 FQGNSA. Trimming pared 1 base from V and 1 base from J, leaving 12 bases between. This CDR3 is 16 amino acids long. The chain's CDR3 is CASSLGGQRRTDTQYF. In nucleotides, the CDR3 is TGTGCCAGCAGCTTAGGGGGCCAAAGGCGCACAGATACGCAGTATTTT.

This clonotype was seen only a few times. The chain couples TRBV5-5 to TRBJ2-5; weak D call: TRBD1 (7 bases). The CDR3 extends over 19 amino acids. The V end lost 7 bases, the J end lost 5 bases, and 33 bases lay between the germline ends. Germline assignment: CDR1 SGHKS and CDR2 YYEKEE (reference sequence). The CDR3 sequence: CASAPRGTVGGPPLETQYF. The CDR3 DNA reads as TGTGCCAGCGCCCCCCGAGGGACAGTCGGGGGCCCCCCTTTGGAGACCCAGTACTTC.

This clonotype was counted at least ten times. This chain joins TRBV9 and TRBJ1-3; TRBD1 agrees at 8 bases. Germline CDR1 and CDR2: SGDLS and YYNGEE. The J segment lost 1 base and the V segment lost 0 bases, leaving 9 bases of the junction unmatched. This CDR3 region has 18 residues. CDR3: CASSVEVGTGPSGNTIYF. In nucleotides, the CDR3 is TGTGCCAGCAGCGTAGAGGTTGGGACAGGTCCTTCTGGAAACACCATATATTTT.

This clonotype was seen more than once but under ten times. The germline gene is not matched at one end of the junction; a read error may be the cause. This rearrangement joins TRBV6-2 or TRBV6-3 to TRBJ2-3; 10 bases line up with TRBD2. The CDR3 is 17 residues long. Germline CDR1 is MNHEY and CDR2 is SVGEGT. CDR3 loop: CAGSLRTSSGGPDTQYF. Written as DNA, the CDR3 is TGTGCCGGCAGTTTACGAACCTCTAGCGGGGGTCCAGATACGCAGTATTTT.

This clonotype was observed at least ten times. The chain recombines TRBV7-6 with TRBJ2-2; D remains ambiguous. Trimming left V 1 base short and J 7 bases short, with 4 bases between. There are 12 residues in the CDR3. Per germline, CDR1 SGHVS and CDR2 FNYEAQ. The DNA of the CDR3 is TGTGCCAGCAGCTTAGTTTTCGGGGAGCTGTTTTTT. It specifies CASSLVFGELFF.

A few counts support this clonotype. At one end, the junction sequence differs from germline, possibly due to a read error. V gene TRBV6-1 combines with J gene TRBJ2-2; no clear D. The CDR3 spans 13 residues. From germline, CDR1 is MNHNS and CDR2 SASEGT. The CDR3 coding sequence is TGTGCCAGCAGGGAAGTGGGCACCGGGGAGCTGTTTTTT. Its protein product is CASREVGTGELFF.

This clonotype was recorded many times. V and J are TRBV6-5 and TRBJ1-2, with D uncertain. Germline V lookup: CDR1 MNHEY, CDR2 SVGAGI. The CDR3 is 14 residues long. V dropped 2 bases and J dropped 6 bases, with 13 bases sitting between them. CDR3 protein: CASSYDSVQDGYTF. The CDR3, as DNA: TGTGCCAGCAGTTACGATTCCGTGCAGGATGGCTACACCTTC.

This clonotype was found many times. The rearrangement links TRBV6-1 to TRBJ1-1; a possible D gene is TRBD1 (5 bases). CDR1 is MNHNS and CDR2 is SASEGT in the germline V gene. The length of the CDR3 is 16 residues. V was trimmed by 7 bases and J by 3 bases, leaving 21 bases between them. In DNA form, the CDR3 reads TGTGCCAGCATTTTCCCAGATGTGGGAGGGGACACTGAAGCTTTCTTT. Residues: CASIFPDVGGDTEAFF.

By share, this clonotype counts as medium-sized. The genes are TRBV4-1 and TRBJ2-3, with D maybe TRBD1 (6 bases). The germline V and J ends were trimmed by 3 bases and 6 bases, with 16 bases remaining between them. The CDR3 is 15 residues long. CDR1 and CDR2 (germline): MGHRA, YSYEKL. The CDR3: CASSHDDRFFDTQYF. CDR3 nucleotide sequence: TGCGCCAGCAGCCATGACGACAGGTTTTTTGATACGCAGTATTTT.

This clonotype has more than one count but fewer than ten. The rearrangement joins TRBV5-1 to TRBJ2-5; 11 nucleotides align to TRBD2. Germline values: CDR1 SGHRS, CDR2 YFSETQ. The CDR3 spans 17 residues. V shed 4 bases, J shed 7 bases, and the junction held 15 bases outside the gene matches. The CDR3 coding sequence is TGCGCCAGCAGCACCCGACTAGCGGGGCCCGCCGGGGGGACCCAGTACTTC. Translation: CASSTRLAGPAGGTQYF.

This clonotype came up a few times. The chain recombines TRBV9 with TRBJ2-1; TRBD1 agrees at 8 bases. Germline V CDR1 and CDR2: SGDLS, YYNGEE. The V segment lost 4 bases and the J segment 4 bases; nucleotides outside the gene matches: 4. The CDR3 covers 14 residues. The CDR3 protein is CASSLDREYNEQFF. Written as DNA, the CDR3 is TGTGCCAGCAGCCTGGACAGGGAATACAATGAGCAGTTCTTC.

Ten or more counts support this clonotype. V usage is TRBV7-2 and J usage is TRBJ2-3; D gene unclear. The V gene's germline CDR1 is SGHTA and CDR2 FQGNSA. Trimming shortened V by 3 bases and J by 2 bases, and 12 bases separated the two germline ends. This CDR3 region has 15 residues. The CDR3 is CASSFLLPFTDTQYF. As DNA, the CDR3 is TGTGCCAGCAGCTTCCTCCTACCCTTCACAGATACGCAGTATTTT.

This clonotype was detected ten times or more. The genes are TRBV11-2 and TRBJ1-2; the D gene is possibly TRBD1 (6 bases). The CDR3 is 11 amino acids. Germline CDR1 SGHAT, CDR2 FQNNGV. The V gene lost 5 bases and the J gene lost 8 bases, with 9 bases spanning the gap. The CDR3 region is CASSPGVGYTF. The CDR3 DNA follows: TGTGCCAGCAGCCCAGGGGTCGGCTACACCTTC.

This rearrangement joins TRBV20-1 to TRBJ1-2; D is perhaps TRBD1 (6 bases). Germline-derived CDR1 and CDR2 are DFQATT and SNEGSKA (reference sequence). Trimming left V 6 bases short and J 5 bases short, with 10 bases between. The CDR3 extends over 11 amino acids. The CDR3 is CSARRGYGYTF. The CDR3 DNA follows: TGCAGTGCGCGAAGGGGGTATGGCTACACCTTC.

This clonotype was seen repeatedly, ten times or more. The chain couples TRBV10-3 to TRBJ1-1; D call uncertain. The germline V gene has CDR1 ENHRY and CDR2 SYGVKD. The CDR3 spans 15 residues. The V end was cut by 3 bases, the J end by 0 bases, with 11 bases between. CDR3 in amino acids: CAISENIQLNTEAFF. For the CDR3, the DNA is TGTGCCATCAGTGAAAATATACAGCTGAACACTGAAGCTTTCTTT.

As to this clonotype: The CDR3 does not close with the conserved phenylalanine or tryptophan, likely indicating a read error. The V gene is TRBV11-3, the J gene TRBJ2-6; D is uncertain. Germline-derived CDR1 and CDR2 are SGHNT and YENEEA. V was shortened by 1 base and J by 2 bases, with 3 bases between the two germline ends. The CDR3 has 14 residues. CDR3 DNA sequence: TGTGCCAGCAGCTTAGGGGCTGGGGCCAACGTCCTGACTCTC. Its protein product is CASSLGAGANVLTL.

This clonotype has a handful of counts. This chain uses TRBV6-2 or TRBV6-3 with TRBJ2-7, with D perhaps TRBD2 (6 bases). The V end was cut by 0 bases, the J end by 6 bases, with 12 bases between. Germline CDR1 and CDR2: MNHEY and SVGEGT. CDR3 length equals 14 residues. In nucleotides, the CDR3 is TGTGCCAGCAGTTACTCGCCCCGGGGGACCGAGCAGTACTTC. This translates into CASSYSPRGTEQYF.

In its sample, this clonotype was seen many times. CDR3 region: CASSSPLGGITEAFF. CDR3 DNA: TGTGCCAGCAGTTCCCCCCTCGGGGGGATCACTGAAGCTTTCTTT. The chain joins TRBV12-3 or TRBV12-4 to TRBJ1-1, with D possibly TRBD1 on 5 matching bases. V dropped 4 bases and J dropped 4 bases, with 16 bases sitting between them. The CDR3 sequence is 15 residues long.

About this clonotype itself: A much larger clone differs by one base, so this may be a read error. This chain joins TRBV19 and TRBJ2-1; 7 nucleotides line up with TRBD2. The CDR3 spans 14 residues. Trimming cost V 5 bases and J 5 bases; bases outside gene matches: 6. In germline, CDR1 is LNHDA, CDR2 SQIVND (reference sequence). The CDR3 sequence is CASSWGGDDNEQFF. In DNA form, the CDR3 reads TGTGCCAGTAGTTGGGGGGGGGATGACAATGAGCAGTTCTTC.

This clonotype was recorded at least ten times. The chain joins TRBV5-8 to TRBJ2-1, with 7 bases identical to TRBD2. CDR1 is SGHTS, CDR2 YDEGEE, per germline. The CDR3 loop spans 16 amino acids. Trimming at V came to 0 bases and at J to 0 bases, leaving 3 bases not matched to a gene. The CDR3 region is CASSLGAGISYNEQFF. For the CDR3, the DNA is TGTGCCAGCAGCTTGGGAGCGGGAATCTCCTACAATGAGCAGTTCTTC.

This sequence joins TRBV29-1 and TRBJ2-1, with D hard to call. CDR3 length equals 12 residues. CDR1 and CDR2 from the germline V gene are SQVTM and ANQGSEA. V was pared by 4 bases and J by 8 bases, with 12 bases between. The CDR3 sequence: CSVVEVSHEQFF. In DNA form, the CDR3 reads TGCAGCGTTGTAGAGGTGAGCCATGAGCAGTTCTTC.

This clonotype was seen at least ten times. The chain uses TRBV20-1 and TRBJ1-1; D is undetermined. Per germline, CDR1 DFQATT and CDR2 SNEGSKA (reference sequence). The V end was cut by 1 base, the J end by 1 base, with 7 bases between. This CDR3 region has 13 residues. The CDR3 region has the DNA TGCAGTGCTAGAGTCCAGGAGAACACTGAAGCTTTCTTT. It codes for CSARVQENTEAFF.

This clonotype came up many times. This chain joins TRBV6-1 and TRBJ1-1; TRBD1 is a possible D gene (5 bases). CDR1 is MNHNS, CDR2 SASEGT, per germline. This CDR3 spans 14 amino acids. Trimming shortened V by 6 bases and J by 5 bases, and 16 bases separated the two germline ends. In DNA, the CDR3 is TGTGCCAGCAGGGCCGGGGGAAGACGGACTGAAGCTTTCTTT. Its translation: CASRAGGRRTEAFF.

The chain links TRBV4-1 to TRBJ2-1; maybe TRBD1 (5 bases). V lost 1 base, J lost 0 bases, and 13 bases lay in between. Per germline, CDR1 MGHRA and CDR2 YSYEKL. This CDR3 has 17 residues. CDR3 sequence reads: CASSQGPTGSSYNEQFF. The DNA of the CDR3 is TGCGCCAGCAGCCAAGGGCCAACAGGTAGCTCCTACAATGAGCAGTTCTTC.

Ten or more counts support this clonotype. The chain links TRBV6-2 or TRBV6-3 to TRBJ1-2; D call uncertain. Germline V lookup: CDR1 MNHEY, CDR2 SVGEGT. The CDR3 runs to 14 residues. The germline V and J ends were trimmed by 2 bases and 3 bases, with 10 bases remaining between them. CDR3: CASSYIGPDYGYTF. The CDR3 region has the DNA TGTGCCAGCAGTTACATCGGACCAGACTATGGCTACACCTTC.

J is TRBJ1-1 and V is TRBV4-1; 9 bases are a match to TRBD1. The V and J ends lost 3 bases and 3 bases, in that order; junction bases with no gene match: 14. The CDR3 covers 18 residues. Germline V gene sequence: CDR1 MGHRA, CDR2 YSYEKL. CDR3 protein: CASSHERGQGRVHTEAFF. The CDR3 coding sequence is TGCGCCAGCAGCCATGAAAGGGGACAGGGAAGAGTTCACACTGAAGCTTTCTTT.

The sample holds many counts of this clonotype. This chain's CDR3 is CASSLGQGEGDYGYTF. The DNA for the CDR3 is TGTGCCAGCAGTTTAGGACAGGGGGAAGGAGACTATGGCTACACCTTC. This chain uses TRBV28 with TRBJ1-2, with TRBD1 matching over 10 bases. The CDR3 covers 16 residues. The junction had 6 bases not matched to a gene; V was cut back by 2 bases and J by 3 bases. Per the germline V gene, CDR1 is MDHEN and CDR2 is SYDVKM.

This clonotype occurred many times. The chain joins TRBV14 to TRBJ2-2; D call uncertain. The CDR3 has 17 amino acids. Trimming removed 4 bases at V and 6 bases at J, with 21 bases between. Germline CDR1 is SGHDN and CDR2 is FVKESK. In nucleotides, the CDR3 is TGTGCCAGCAGCCTCGACTTACGGGCCCAAAACGCCGGGGAGCTGTTTTTT. The encoded protein is CASSLDLRAQNAGELFF.